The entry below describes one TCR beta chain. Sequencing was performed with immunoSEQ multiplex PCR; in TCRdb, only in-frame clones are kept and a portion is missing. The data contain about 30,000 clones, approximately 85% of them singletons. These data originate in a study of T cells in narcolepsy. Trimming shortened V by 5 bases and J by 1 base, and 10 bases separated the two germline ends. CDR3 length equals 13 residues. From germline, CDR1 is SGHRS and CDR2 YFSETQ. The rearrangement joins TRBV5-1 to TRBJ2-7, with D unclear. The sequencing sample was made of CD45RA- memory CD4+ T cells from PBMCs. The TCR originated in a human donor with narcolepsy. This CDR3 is CASRRSESYEQYF. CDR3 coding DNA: TGCGCCAGCAGACGGTCGGAGTCCTACGAGCAGTACTTC.